This T cell receptor beta chain was identified during a study of metastatic and nonmetastatic thyroid tumors. Trimming took 6 bases from V and 9 from J, leaving 16 bases between them. The CDR3 is 13 residues long. Germline lookup yields CDR1 SGHAT and CDR2 FQNNGV. Thyroid surgery had not been preceded by any treatment in any patient. As to this clone: Its antigen is unidentified.

Per the original data handling: The study built a papillary thyroid cancer distant-metastasis classifier from CDR3 differences across clinicopathological groups. TCRdb re-called the PCR reads through MiXCR. TCRdb assigned the V and J calls; the authors' analysis was not used. The sample consists of fewer than 25,000 clones, under 30% of them appearing once. The study, taken as a whole, reports: Across blood and tumor, TCR beta diversity in malignant thyroid tumors was reportedly significantly higher than in benign nodules.

The TCR was taken from a male donor with papillary thyroid cancer or a benign thyroid nodule (not recorded which). Some clones in this sample may be carry-over from other donors' samples. The V call is TRBV11-2, the J call TRBJ2-3; D is ambiguous. Material for sequencing was blood. Written as DNA, the CDR3 is TGTGCCAGCAGGGAGAGTAGGGCAGGCACGCAGTATTTT. It yields the protein CASRESRAGTQYF.